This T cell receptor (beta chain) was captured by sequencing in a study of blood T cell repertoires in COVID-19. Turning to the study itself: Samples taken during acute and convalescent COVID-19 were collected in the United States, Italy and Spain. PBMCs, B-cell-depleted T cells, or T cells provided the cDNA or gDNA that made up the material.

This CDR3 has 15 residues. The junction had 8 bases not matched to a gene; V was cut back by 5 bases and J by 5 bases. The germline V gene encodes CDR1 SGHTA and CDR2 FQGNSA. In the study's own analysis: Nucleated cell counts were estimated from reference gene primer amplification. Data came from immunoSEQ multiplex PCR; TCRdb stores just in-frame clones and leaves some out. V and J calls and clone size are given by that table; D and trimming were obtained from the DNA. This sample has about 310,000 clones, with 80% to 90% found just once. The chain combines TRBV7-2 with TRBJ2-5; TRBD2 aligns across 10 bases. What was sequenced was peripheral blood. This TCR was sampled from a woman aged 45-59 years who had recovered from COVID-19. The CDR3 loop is CASSPSGGAWETQYF. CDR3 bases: TGTGCCAGCAGCCCAAGCGGGGGGGCGTGGGAGACCCAGTACTTC. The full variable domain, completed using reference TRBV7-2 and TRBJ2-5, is GAGVSQSPSNKVTEKGKDVELRCDPISGHTALYWYRQSLGQGLEFLIYFQGNSAPDKSGLPSDRFSAERTGGSVSTLTIQRTQQEDSAVYLCASSPSGGAWETQYFGPGTRLLVL.